What follows are 10 T cell receptor beta chains derived from one specimen sequenced in a study of blood T cell repertoires in COVID-19 (dated by TCRdb to 2018 to 2020). Library prep was done by the immunoSEQ multiplex PCR assay. This immuneACCESS table, as held by TCRdb, lists in-frame sequences with V and J called but not all clones. Of the missing ones, under half trace to an unresolved V gene in checked studies; the others have no known cause. For this sample the table gives approximately 210,000 clones, of which 75% to 90% were detected only once. The ten top clones hold about 5% of the sample. Input material: peripheral blood. The origin of the receptors is a human donor in a cohort sampled during active COVID-19.

This clone was counted between two and nine times. The chain is built from TRBV9 and TRBJ2-3; tentative D call: TRBD1 (5 bases). The CDR3 length is 16 residues. Trimming took off 4 bases at V and 6 bases at J, with 21 bases between the two ends. The germline V gene encodes CDR1 SGDLS and CDR2 YYNGEE. The chain's CDR3 is CASSPNPILRADTQYF. As DNA, the CDR3 is TGTGCCAGCAGCCCAAACCCTATACTCAGGGCCGATACGCAGTATTTT.

Comment on this clone: The identical CDR3 is also encoded by other nucleotide sequences in the sample. The chain has TRBV5-4 and TRBJ1-1; TRBD1 is a possible D gene (5 bases). CDR3 length: 13 residues. V gave up 1 base and J gave up 4 bases, with 8 bases separating them. CDR1 SGHNT and CDR2 YYREEE come from the germline V gene (reference sequence). CDR3 nucleotide sequence: TGTGCCAGCAGCTTGCCAGGGCTCACTGAAGCTTTCTTT. Protein sequence: CASSLPGLTEAFF.

This clone was picked up one time. This chain uses TRBV10-3 with TRBJ2-7; D is possibly TRBD1 (6 bases). Germline CDR1 is ENHRY and CDR2 is SYGVKD. V was pared by 0 bases and J by 3 bases, with 18 bases between. The CDR3 runs to 17 residues. The CDR3 DNA sequence: TGTGCCATCAGTGAGTCAATGGGGCAGGGGCGTATCTACGAGCAGTACTTC. Its translation: CAISESMGQGRIYEQYF.

This clone turned up a few times. The chain carries TRBV24-1 and TRBJ1-2; a possible D gene is TRBD1 (5 bases). V shed 4 bases and J shed 3 bases, with 8 bases lying between them. CDR1 and CDR2 (germline): KGHDR, SFDVKD. This CDR3 is 13 amino acids long. In nucleotides, the CDR3 is TGTGCCACCAGTGAAGAAGGGGACTATGGCTACACCTTC. This encodes CATSEEGDYGYTF.

The V call is TRBV5-1, the J call TRBJ2-6; tentative D call: TRBD1 (5 bases). CDR3 length: 14 amino acids. Germline V gives CDR1 SGHRS, CDR2 YFSETQ. V dropped 4 bases and J dropped 4 bases, with 9 bases sitting between them. The CDR3 region is CASSPGMGANVLTF. The CDR3 DNA sequence: TGCGCCAGCAGCCCAGGGATGGGGGCCAACGTCCTGACTTTC.

On this clone itself: The same CDR3 also results from other DNA sequences found in this sample. The chain employs TRBV18 and TRBJ2-7, with D perhaps TRBD1 (5 bases). The germline CDR1 and CDR2 sequences are KGHSH and LQKENI. The CDR3 consists of 11 residues. With 6 bases removed from V and 4 bases from J, the gap between germline ends came to 7 bases. CDR3 DNA sequence: TGTGCCAGCTCCCAGGGATACGAGCAGTACTTC. Encoded protein: CASSQGYEQYF.

The V and J genes are TRBV15 and TRBJ2-6; 9 bases are a match to TRBD1. Per germline, CDR1 LNHNV and CDR2 YYDKDF (reference sequence). This CDR3 region has 18 residues. The V segment lost 0 bases and the J segment 0 bases; nucleotides outside the gene matches: 3. CDR3 DNA: TGTGCCACCAGCAGAGACGGACAGGGGAGCTCTGGGGCCAACGTCCTGACTTTC. As protein: CATSRDGQGSSGANVLTF.

The chain links TRBV18 to TRBJ2-2; 9 bases map to TRBD1. CDR3 size: 19 residues. After removal of 3 bases from V and 0 bases from J, the junction contained 11 bases not matched to a gene. Germline V gene data show CDR1 as KGHSH and CDR2 as LQKENI. CDR3 residues: CASSPTGGEYLSNTGELFF. CDR3 bases: TGTGCCAGCTCACCTACAGGGGGCGAATATCTTTCGAACACCGGGGAGCTGTTTTTT.

This sequence joins TRBV4-3 and TRBJ1-1, with D perhaps TRBD1 (5 bases). CDR1 and CDR2 from the germline V gene are LGHNA and YSLEER. Between the trimmed V and J ends, which lost 0 bases and 6 bases, there was a span of 8 bases. The CDR3 is 13 amino acids. The CDR3 protein is CASSQDRGPEAFF. The DNA of the CDR3 is TGCGCCAGCAGCCAAGATAGGGGCCCTGAAGCTTTCTTT.

This chain joins TRBV28 and TRBJ1-2, with D perhaps matching TRBD1 (6 bases). The germline V gene encodes CDR1 MDHEN and CDR2 SYDVKM. V was cut by 4 bases and J by 5 bases, with 17 bases left in between. This CDR3 is 15 amino acids long. The CDR3 DNA reads as TGTGCCAGCAGTTCCGGGCCCCGGACAGTTTATGGCTACACCTTC. Translation gives CASSSGPRTVYGYTF.